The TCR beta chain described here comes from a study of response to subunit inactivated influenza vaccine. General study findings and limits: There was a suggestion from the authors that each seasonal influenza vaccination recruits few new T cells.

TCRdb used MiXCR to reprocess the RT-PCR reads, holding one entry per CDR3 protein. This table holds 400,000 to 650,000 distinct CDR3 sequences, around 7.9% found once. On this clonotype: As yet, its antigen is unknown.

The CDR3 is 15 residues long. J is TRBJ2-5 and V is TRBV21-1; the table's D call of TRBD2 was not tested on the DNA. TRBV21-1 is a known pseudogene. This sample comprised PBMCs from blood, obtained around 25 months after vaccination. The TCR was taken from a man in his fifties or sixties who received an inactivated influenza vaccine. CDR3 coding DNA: TGTGCCAGCAGCAAGGTTGAGCGGATCCAAGAGACCCAGTACTTC. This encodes CASSKVERIQETQYF.